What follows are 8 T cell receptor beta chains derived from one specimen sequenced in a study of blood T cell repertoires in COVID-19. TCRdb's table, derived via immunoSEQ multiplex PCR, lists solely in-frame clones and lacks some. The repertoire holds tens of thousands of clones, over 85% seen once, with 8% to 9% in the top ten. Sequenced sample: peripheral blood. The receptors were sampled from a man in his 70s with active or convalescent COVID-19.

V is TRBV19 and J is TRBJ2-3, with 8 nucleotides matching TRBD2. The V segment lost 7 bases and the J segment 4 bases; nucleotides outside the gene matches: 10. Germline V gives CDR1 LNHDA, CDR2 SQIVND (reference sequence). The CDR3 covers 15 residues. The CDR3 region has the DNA TGTGCCAGTACCCCCAGGCGGGAGGCCGCAGATACGCAGTATTTT. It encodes CASTPRREAADTQYF.

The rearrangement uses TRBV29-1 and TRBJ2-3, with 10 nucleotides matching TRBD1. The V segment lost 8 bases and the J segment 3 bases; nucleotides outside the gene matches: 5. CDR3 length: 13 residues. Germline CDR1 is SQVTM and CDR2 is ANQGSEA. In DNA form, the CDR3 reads TGCAGCCCGGGGACAGGGGTAACAGATACGCAGTATTTT. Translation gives CSPGTGVTDTQYF.

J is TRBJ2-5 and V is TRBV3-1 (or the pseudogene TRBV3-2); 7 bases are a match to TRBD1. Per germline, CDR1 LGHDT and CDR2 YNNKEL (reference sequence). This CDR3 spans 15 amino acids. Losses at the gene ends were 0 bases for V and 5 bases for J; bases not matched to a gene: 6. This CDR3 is CASSQDPGQRETQYF. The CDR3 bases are TGTGCCAGCAGCCAAGATCCGGGACAGCGGGAGACCCAGTACTTC.

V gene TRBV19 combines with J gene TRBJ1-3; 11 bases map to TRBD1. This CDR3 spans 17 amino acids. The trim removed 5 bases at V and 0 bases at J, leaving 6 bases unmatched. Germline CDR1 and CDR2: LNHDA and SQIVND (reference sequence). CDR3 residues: CASSPVGTGGSGNTIYF. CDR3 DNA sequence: TGTGCCAGTAGTCCTGTCGGGACAGGGGGCTCTGGAAACACCATATATTTT.

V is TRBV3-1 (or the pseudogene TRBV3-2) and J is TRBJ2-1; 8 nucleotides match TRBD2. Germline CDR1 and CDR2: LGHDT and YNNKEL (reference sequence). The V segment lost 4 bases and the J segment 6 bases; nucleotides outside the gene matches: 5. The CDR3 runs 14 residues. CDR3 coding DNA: TGTGCCAGCAGCCCCACCGCGGGAGGCAATGAGCAGTTCTTC. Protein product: CASSPTAGGNEQFF.

As DNA, the CDR3 is TGCGCCAGCAGCTACAGGGGGAACACTGAAGCTTTCTTT. Translated, it gives CASSYRGNTEAFF. This chain connects TRBV5-1 to TRBJ1-1; 7 bases are a match to TRBD1. Germline CDR1 SGHRS, CDR2 YFSETQ. The CDR3 length is 13 residues. V trimming: 3 bases; J trimming: 1 base; junction bases outside the gene matches: 0. The variable domain in full, completed from reference TRBV5-1 and TRBJ1-1, reads KAGVTQTPRYLIKTRGQQVTLSCSPISGHRSVSWYQQTPGQGLQFLFEYFSETQRNKGNFPGRFSGRQFSNSRSEMNVSTLELGDSALYLCASSYRGNTEAFFGQGTRLTVV.

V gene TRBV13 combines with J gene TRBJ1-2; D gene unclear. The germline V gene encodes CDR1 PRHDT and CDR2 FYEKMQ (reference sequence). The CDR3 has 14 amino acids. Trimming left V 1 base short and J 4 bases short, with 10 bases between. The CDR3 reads CASSLEGGSYGYTF. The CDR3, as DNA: TGTGCCAGCAGCTTAGAAGGCGGAAGCTATGGCTACACCTTC.

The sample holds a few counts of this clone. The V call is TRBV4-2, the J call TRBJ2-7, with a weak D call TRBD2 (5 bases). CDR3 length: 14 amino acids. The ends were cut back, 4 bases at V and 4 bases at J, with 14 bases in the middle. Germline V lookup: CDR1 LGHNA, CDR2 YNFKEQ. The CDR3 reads CASSPGIPPYEQYF. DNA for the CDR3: TGTGCCAGCAGCCCCGGGATTCCTCCGTACGAGCAGTACTTC.